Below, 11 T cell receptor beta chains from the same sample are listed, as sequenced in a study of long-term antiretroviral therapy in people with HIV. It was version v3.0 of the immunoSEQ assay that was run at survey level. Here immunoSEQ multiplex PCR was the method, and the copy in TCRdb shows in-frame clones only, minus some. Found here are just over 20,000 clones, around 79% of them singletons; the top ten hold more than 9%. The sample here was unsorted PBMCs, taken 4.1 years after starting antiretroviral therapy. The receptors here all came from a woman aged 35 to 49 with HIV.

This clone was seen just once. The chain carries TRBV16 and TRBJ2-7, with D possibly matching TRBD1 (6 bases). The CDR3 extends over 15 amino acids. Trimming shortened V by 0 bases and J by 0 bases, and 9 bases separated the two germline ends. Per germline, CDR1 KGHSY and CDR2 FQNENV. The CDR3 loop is CASSQSRQVSYEQYF. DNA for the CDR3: TGTGCCAGCAGCCAATCCCGACAGGTCTCCTACGAGCAGTACTTC.

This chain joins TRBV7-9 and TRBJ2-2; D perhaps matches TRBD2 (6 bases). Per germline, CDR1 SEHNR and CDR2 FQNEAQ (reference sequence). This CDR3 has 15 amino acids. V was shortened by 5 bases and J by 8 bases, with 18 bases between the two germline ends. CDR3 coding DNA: TGTGCCAGCAGCCAAGTCAACCCGGGAGAAGGGGAGCTGTTTTTT. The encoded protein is CASSQVNPGEGELFF.

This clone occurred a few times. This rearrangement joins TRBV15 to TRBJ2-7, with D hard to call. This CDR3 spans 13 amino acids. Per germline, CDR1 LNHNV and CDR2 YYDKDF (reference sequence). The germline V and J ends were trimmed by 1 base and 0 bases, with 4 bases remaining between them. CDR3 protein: CATSRGHSYEQYF. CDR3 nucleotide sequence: TGTGCCACCAGCAGAGGCCACTCCTACGAGCAGTACTTC.

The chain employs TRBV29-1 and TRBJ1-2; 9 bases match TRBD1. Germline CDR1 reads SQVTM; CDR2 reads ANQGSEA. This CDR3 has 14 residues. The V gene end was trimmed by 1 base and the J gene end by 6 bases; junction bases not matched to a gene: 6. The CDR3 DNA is TGCAGCGTTGAAGCGTATACAGGGGGCAATGGCTACACCTTC. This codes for CSVEAYTGGNGYTF. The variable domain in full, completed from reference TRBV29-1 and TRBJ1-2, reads SAVISQKPSRDICQRGTSLTIQCQVDSQVTMMFWYRQQPGQSLTLIATANQGSEATYESGFVIDKFPISRPNLTFSTLTVSNMSPEDSSIYLCSVEAYTGGNGYTFGSGTRLTVV.

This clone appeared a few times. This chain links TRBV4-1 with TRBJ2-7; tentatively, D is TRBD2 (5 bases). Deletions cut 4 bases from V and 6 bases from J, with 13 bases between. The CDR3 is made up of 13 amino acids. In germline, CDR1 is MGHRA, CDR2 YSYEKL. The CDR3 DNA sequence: TGCGCCAGCAGCCCGGTCCTAGCAAGCGAGCAGTACTTC. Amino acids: CASSPVLASEQYF.

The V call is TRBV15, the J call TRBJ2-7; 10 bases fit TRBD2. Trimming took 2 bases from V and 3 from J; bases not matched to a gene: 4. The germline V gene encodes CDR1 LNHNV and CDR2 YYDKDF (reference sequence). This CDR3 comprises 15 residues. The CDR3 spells CATSRPSGSYYEQYF. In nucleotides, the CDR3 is TGTGCCACCAGCAGACCTAGCGGGAGTTACTACGAGCAGTACTTC.

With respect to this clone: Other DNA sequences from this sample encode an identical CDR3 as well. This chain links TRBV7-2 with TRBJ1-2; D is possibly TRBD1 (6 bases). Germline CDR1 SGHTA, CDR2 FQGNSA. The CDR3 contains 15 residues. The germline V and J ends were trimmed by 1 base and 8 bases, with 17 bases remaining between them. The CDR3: CASSLGGFRGGGYTF. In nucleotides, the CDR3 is TGTGCCAGCAGCTTAGGAGGTTTCAGGGGTGGGGGCTACACCTTC.

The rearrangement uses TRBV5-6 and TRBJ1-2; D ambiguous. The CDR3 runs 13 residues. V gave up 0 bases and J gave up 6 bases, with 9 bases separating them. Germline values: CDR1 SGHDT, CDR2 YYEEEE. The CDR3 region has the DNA TGTGCCAGCAGCTTGGGAGGGTTTGATGGCTACACCTTC. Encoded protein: CASSLGGFDGYTF. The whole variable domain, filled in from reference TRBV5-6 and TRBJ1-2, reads DAGVTQSPTHLIKTRGQQVTLRCSPKSGHDTVSWYQQALGQGPQFIFQYYEEEERQRGNFPDRFSGHQFPNYSSELNVNALLLGDSALYLCASSLGGFDGYTFGSGTRLTVV.

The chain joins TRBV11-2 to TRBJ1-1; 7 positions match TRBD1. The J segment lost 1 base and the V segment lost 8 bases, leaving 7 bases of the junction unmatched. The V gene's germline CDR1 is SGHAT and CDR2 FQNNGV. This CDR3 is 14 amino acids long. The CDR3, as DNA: TGTGCCAGCGGAATAAGACAGGGGAACACTGAAGCTTTCTTT. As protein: CASGIRQGNTEAFF.

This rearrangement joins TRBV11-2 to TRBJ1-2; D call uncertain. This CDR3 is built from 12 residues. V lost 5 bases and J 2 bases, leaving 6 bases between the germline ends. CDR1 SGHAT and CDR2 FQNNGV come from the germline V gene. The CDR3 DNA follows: TGTGCCAGCAGCCCCACGAACTATGGCTACACCTTC. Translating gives CASSPTNYGYTF.

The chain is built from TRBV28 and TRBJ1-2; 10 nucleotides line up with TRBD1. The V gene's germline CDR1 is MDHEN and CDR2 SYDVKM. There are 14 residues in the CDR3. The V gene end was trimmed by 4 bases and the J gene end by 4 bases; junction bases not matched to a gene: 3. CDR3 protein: CASSSGTGVYGYTF. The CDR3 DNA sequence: TGTGCCAGCAGTTCCGGGACAGGGGTCTATGGCTACACCTTC.